Listed below are T cell receptor beta chains from one sample, sequenced in a study of blood T cell repertoires in COVID-19. Assay used: immunoSEQ multiplex PCR; TCRdb lists only in-frame clones, some missing. The table records some 300,000 clones, about nine tenths of them present only once. Input material: PBMCs or T cells enriched from blood (not recorded which). The receptors were sampled from a woman in her forties or fifties who had been exposed to COVID-19. Both conserved end residues are part of each CDR3. A D gene is named only where the DNA matches it firmly. Clone size is not always given. Where it is, it says once, few, many or a class for expanded clones.

TRBD2	TRBV7-2	TRBJ2-3	.	CASSLDRAGAADTQYF	TGTGCCAGCAGCTTAGACAGAGCGGGGGCTGCAGATACGCAGTATTTT
TRBD1	TRBV11-2	TRBJ1-1	.	CASSSPRQGPHTEAFF	TGTGCCAGCAGCTCGCCCCGACAGGGTCCCCACACTGAAGCTTTCTTT
TRBD1	TRBV28	TRBJ2-7	.	CASSLLTGATYEQYF	TGTGCCAGCAGTCTACTGACAGGGGCTACCTACGAGCAGTACTTC
.	TRBV13	TRBJ1-5	.	CASSLGGQPQHF	TGTGCCAGCAGCTTGGGGGGACAGCCCCAGCATTTT
.	TRBV5-1	TRBJ1-2	.	CASSPGQSHYGYTF	TGCGCCAGCAGCCCCGGACAGAGCCACTATGGCTACACCTTC
TRBD1	TRBV4-1	TRBJ1-4	.	CASSQGRTGGNEKLFF	TGCGCCAGCAGCCAAGGCCGGACAGGTGGTAATGAAAAACTGTTTTTT
TRBD2	TRBV2	TRBJ2-7	.	CASTPLAGGTYEQYF	TGTGCCAGCACCCCACTAGCGGGGGGAACCTACGAGCAGTACTTC
TRBD1	TRBV28	TRBJ1-4	.	CASSPPLQGVKLFF	TGTGCCAGCAGTCCCCCCCTACAGGGGGTGAAACTGTTTTTT
TRBD1	TRBV5-1	TRBJ1-2	.	CASSWGQGNYGYTF	TGCGCCAGCAGCTGGGGACAGGGAAACTATGGCTACACCTTC
TRBD1	TRBV7-8	TRBJ2-7	few	CASSLAAAGGAYEQYF	TGTGCCAGCAGCTTAGCGGCGGCAGGGGGCGCCTACGAGCAGTACTTC
.	TRBV7-2	TRBJ2-3	.	CASSSPVTTSTDTQYF	TGTGCCAGCAGCTCCCCGGTGACGACTAGCACAGATACGCAGTATTTT
.	TRBV11-1	TRBJ2-2	.	CASSLSSGVGELFF	TGTGCCAGCAGCTTATCTTCAGGGGTCGGGGAGCTGTTTTTT
.	TRBV28	TRBJ2-3	.	CASSSLFPSTDTQYF	TGTGCCAGCAGTTCACTATTCCCGTCCACAGATACGCAGTATTTT
TRBD1	TRBV28	TRBJ2-1	once	CASSLLGQGARNEQFF	TGTGCCAGCAGTTTATTGGGGCAGGGGGCGCGCAATGAGCAGTTCTTC
TRBD2	TRBV9	TRBJ2-2	.	CASSPPSGLAGTGELFF	TGTGCCAGCAGCCCACCCTCGGGACTAGCGGGAACCGGGGAGCTGTTTTTT
.	TRBV6-5	TRBJ2-6	.	CASSGSSGANVLTF	TGTGCCAGCAGCGGGTCCTCTGGGGCCAACGTCCTGACTTTC
TRBD1	TRBV5-5	TRBJ2-2	.	CASSLLGQGNTGELFF	TGTGCCAGCAGCTTGCTTGGACAGGGGAACACCGGGGAGCTGTTTTTT
.	TRBV4-1	TRBJ1-4	.	CASSQDHGRASTNEKLFF	TGCGCCAGCAGCCAAGATCACGGCAGGGCAAGTACTAATGAAAAACTGTTTTTT
.	TRBV7-9	TRBJ1-2	once	CASSRGGGLGGNYGYTF	TGTGCCAGCAGCCGAGGCGGTGGATTGGGGGGTAACTATGGCTACACCTTC
TRBD2	TRBV14	TRBJ2-5	.	CASSQVGAGGETQYF	TGTGCCAGCAGCCAAGTTGGAGCGGGGGGAGAGACCCAGTACTTC
.	TRBV19	TRBJ1-5	.	CASKSGAPGGNQPQHF	TGTGCCAGTAAGTCCGGGGCCCCGGGGGGCAATCAGCCCCAGCATTTT
.	TRBV5-1	TRBJ1-6	.	CASSLDGGSSYNSPLHF	TGCGCCAGCAGCTTGGACGGAGGGAGCTCCTATAATTCACCCCTCCACTTT
.	TRBV23-1	TRBJ1-3	few	CASSQSPGGSGNTIYF	TGCGCCAGCAGTCAATCGCCCGGTGGCTCTGGAAACACCATATATTTT
.	TRBV15	TRBJ2-7	.	CATSIGLDSSSYEQYF	TGTGCCACCAGCATAGGCTTAGACAGTTCATCCTACGAGCAGTACTTC
.	TRBV19	TRBJ1-5	.	CASNVRDSSNQPQHF	TGTGCCAGTAACGTCAGGGACTCTAGCAATCAGCCCCAGCATTTT
.	TRBV6-5	TRBJ2-1	.	CASSSRSGLSYNEQFF	TGTGCCAGCAGTTCGAGGTCGGGACTCTCTTACAATGAGCAGTTCTTC
.	TRBV7-6	TRBJ2-7	.	CASSPWTEESSYEQYF	TGTGCCAGCAGCCCGTGGACAGAAGAGTCCTCCTACGAGCAGTACTTC
TRBD1	TRBV14	TRBJ2-2	.	CASSQMDRGHNTGELFF	TGTGCCAGCAGCCAGATGGACAGGGGGCATAACACCGGGGAGCTGTTTTTT
TRBD1	TRBV27	TRBJ2-7	many	CASSPGGLSSYEQYF	TGTGCCAGCAGTCCAGGGGGCCTCAGCTCCTACGAGCAGTACTTC
TRBD1	TRBV6-5	TRBJ1-1	once	CASSNRGSSTEAFF	TGTGCCAGCAGTAACAGGGGGTCGAGCACTGAAGCTTTCTTT
.	TRBV19	TRBJ1-5	.	CASTLDPLGGNQPQHF	TGTGCCAGTACCCTGGACCCTTTGGGAGGCAATCAGCCCCAGCATTTT
TRBD1	TRBV15	TRBJ2-1	.	CATAGQGYNEQFF	TGTGCCACGGCCGGACAGGGCTACAATGAGCAGTTCTTC
.	TRBV11-1	TRBJ2-5	.	CASSWGHLIQETQYF	TGTGCCAGCAGCTGGGGACACCTTATCCAAGAGACCCAGTACTTC
TRBD2	TRBV3-1/TRBV3-2	TRBJ2-1	.	CASSLGLALDEQFF	TGTGCCAGCAGCCTGGGACTAGCTTTGGATGAGCAGTTCTTC
TRBD2	TRBV9	TRBJ2-3	once	CASSVDLAGAISTDTQYF	TGTGCCAGCAGCGTAGATTTAGCGGGGGCGATTAGCACAGATACGCAGTATTTT
.	TRBV11-2	TRBJ2-7	.	CASSSAYEQYF	TGTGCCAGCAGCTCCGCCTACGAGCAGTACTTC
.	TRBV28	TRBJ1-6	.	CASREGNSPLHF	TGTGCCAGCAGGGAGGGTAACTCACCCCTCCACTTT
.	TRBV2	TRBJ2-1	once	CASSEASSAGNEQFF	TGTGCCAGCAGTGAAGCGTCTAGCGCGGGGAATGAGCAGTTCTTC
TRBD1	TRBV10-3	TRBJ2-7	.	CATWTGVMEQYF	TGTGCCACCTGGACAGGGGTGATGGAGCAGTACTTC
TRBD1	TRBV5-8	TRBJ1-4	.	CASSLARGQGGEKLFF	TGTGCCAGCAGCTTGGCGAGGGGACAGGGTGGTGAAAAACTGTTTTTT
TRBD2	TRBV19	TRBJ2-3	.	CASSIGAGGPDTQYF	TGTGCCAGTAGTATAGGAGCGGGGGGGCCAGATACGCAGTATTTT
.	TRBV6-5	TRBJ2-7	.	CASRREQGPSYEQYF	TGTGCCAGCAGGAGGGAACAGGGACCCTCCTACGAGCAGTACTTC
TRBD1	TRBV6-1	TRBJ1-2	.	CASSESLGQGFRGYTF	TGTGCCAGCAGTGAATCTTTGGGACAGGGGTTTCGTGGCTACACCTTC
.	TRBV5-4	TRBJ2-2	.	CASSQASLGTGELFF	TGTGCCAGCAGCCAAGCTAGCCTGGGGACCGGGGAGCTGTTTTTT
.	TRBV4-1	TRBJ2-1	.	CASSQDHIAGAYNEQFF	TGCGCCAGCAGCCAAGATCACATCGCGGGGGCTTACAATGAGCAGTTCTTC
TRBD1	TRBV30	TRBJ1-5	.	CAWREGAGQPQHF	TGTGCCTGGAGAGAGGGGGCAGGTCAGCCCCAGCATTTT
.	TRBV6-1	TRBJ1-5	.	CASSESHPYQPQHF	TGTGCCAGCAGTGAATCACATCCGTACCAGCCCCAGCATTTT